The present T cell receptor beta chain was sequenced within a study of T cell clones after liver transplantation (dated by TCRdb to about 2019). With respect to the entire study: The samples were obtained from ITN030ST, a randomized trial that attempted immunosuppression withdrawal within 2 years after liver transplantation. Donor-reactive T cell clones were identified using TCRbeta sequencing after a pre-transplant mixed lymphocyte reaction and were then followed in post-transplant blood. As an antigen-independent comparator for the donor-reactive sequences, third party-reactive TCRbeta sequences from pre-transplant MLRs were identified as well. Three of the eight recipients were HCV-positive; the others were transplanted for non-autoimmune, non-viral indications. Subjects received no induction therapy and standard immunosuppression until randomization at 12-24 months post-transplant. Tolerance was defined as complete withdrawal of immunosuppression for at least one year without a rise in liver enzymes beyond twice the upper limit of normal. Blood samples were collected pre-transplant, pre-randomization before withdrawal, and post-randomization after either full withdrawal or failed withdrawal. A cohort of 8 liver transplant recipients was studied, of whom 3 were classified as tolerant and 5 as non-tolerant. Study-level results and caveats: In most of the 8 subjects, circulating donor-reactive CD4 TCRbeta sequences decreased significantly after transplant, regardless of tolerance or HCV status. After accounting for repertoire turnover, donor-reactive detection was significantly reduced in 7 of 8 subjects for CD4 and 8 of 8 for CD8. The conclusions were considered preliminary, being limited by small, heterogeneous patient numbers and non-standardized post-transplant time points. Because allograft tissue specimens were not available, migration of donor-reactive T cells into the graft, rather than deletion, may have occurred. The decline in donor-reactive sequences exceeded the decline in third party-reactive sequences, suggesting partial antigen-specific deletion that was unrelated to withdrawal success. In a couple of subjects, low numbers of available donor cells limited the measurable donor-reactive repertoire.

The CDR3 goes from the cysteine to the phenylalanine over 14 residues. Only CDR3 DNA remains: 42 bases, in frame from the first base. Taken from the germline V gene, the CDR1 and CDR2 loops are KGHSH and LQKENI. V ends up 6 bases short and J 11 bases short, with an unmatched junction base count of 13. The time point label on this specimen signifies: pre-transplant. Thawed unstimulated PBMCs were stained for CD3, CD4 and CD8 and FACS-sorted into CD3+CD4+ and CD3+CD8+ populations. Randomization to immunosuppression withdrawal applied to every one of the 8 studied subjects. The Qiagen DNeasy Blood and Tissue Kit was used for isolation of genomic DNA. Turning to this clone: There is no known antigen for this receptor. The sample holds no much larger clone one base away, and base qualities are not on file.

Frozen genomic DNA underwent high-throughput TCRbeta CDR3 sequencing by immunoSEQ, including PCR amplification, mapping, bias correction and internal controls. The study's processing was this. Productive rearrangements were retained, and unique TCRbeta sequences were defined by the CDR3 nucleotide sequence together with the V and J gene. A sequence counted as donor-reactive only if the sequence showed at least 5-fold expansion in CFSE-low cells compared with unstimulated pre-transplant cells and had a frequency of at least 0.01%. To ensure at least 90% detection power, minimum frequency thresholds were set for each subject based on that subject's lowest-template unstimulated sample. Jensen-Shannon divergence between the top 1000 TCRbeta sequences post-transplant and pre-transplant was used to measure repertoire turnover. Changes in detection of donor-reactive sequences were tested with two-sided Fisher's exact tests. TCRdb carries this immuneACCESS record with in-frame sequences only. Its versions omit some clonotypes, under half of them owing to an unresolved V gene in the studies checked, with the rest unexplained. V, J and clone size are taken as reported in that table, and D and trimming were inferred from the DNA itself. The sample table lists 53,000 or so clones, approximately 84% of them with a count of one. The top ten clones comprise about 8.9% of the sample.

The material sequenced was CD4+ T cells from blood, taken before liver transplant. The chain is made from TRBV18 and TRBJ2-5, with TRBD2 matching 9 junction bases. This receptor was taken from a human donor who received a liver transplant. CDR3 sequence: CASSPETAGGPQYF. The nucleotide sequence reads as follows: TGTGCCAGCTCGCCAGAGACGGCGGGAGGGCCACAGTACTTC.